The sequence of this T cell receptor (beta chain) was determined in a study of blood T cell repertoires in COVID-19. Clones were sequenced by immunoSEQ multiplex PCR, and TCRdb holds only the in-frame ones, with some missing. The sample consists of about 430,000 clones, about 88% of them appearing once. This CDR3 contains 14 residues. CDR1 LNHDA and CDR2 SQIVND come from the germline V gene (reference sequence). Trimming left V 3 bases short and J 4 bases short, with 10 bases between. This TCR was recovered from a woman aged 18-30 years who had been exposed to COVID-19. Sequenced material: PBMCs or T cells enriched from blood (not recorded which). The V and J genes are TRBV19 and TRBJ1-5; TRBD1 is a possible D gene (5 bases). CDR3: CASSIQGGNQPQHF. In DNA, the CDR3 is TGTGCCAGTAGTATCCAGGGCGGTAATCAGCCCCAGCATTTT.